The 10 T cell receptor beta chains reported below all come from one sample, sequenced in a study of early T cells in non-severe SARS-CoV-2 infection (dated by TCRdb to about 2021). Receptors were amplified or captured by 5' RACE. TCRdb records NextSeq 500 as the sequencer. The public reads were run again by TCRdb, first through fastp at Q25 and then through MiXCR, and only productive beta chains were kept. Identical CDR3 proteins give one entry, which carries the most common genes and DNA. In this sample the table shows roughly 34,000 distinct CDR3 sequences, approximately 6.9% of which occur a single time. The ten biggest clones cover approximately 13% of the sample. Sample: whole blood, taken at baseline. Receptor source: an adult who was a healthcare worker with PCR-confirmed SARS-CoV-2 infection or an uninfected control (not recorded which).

CDR3 residues: CASSLEGEGRTGELFF. The CDR3 DNA reads TGTGCCAGCAGCTTGGAGGGGGAGGGCCGCACCGGGGAGCTGTTTTTT. The V call is TRBV5-6, the J call TRBJ2-2; the D gene is possibly TRBD2 (7 bases). The V end lost 0 bases, the J end lost 4 bases, and 13 bases lay between the germline ends. The CDR3 runs to 16 residues. CDR1 SGHDT and CDR2 YYEEEE come from the germline V gene.

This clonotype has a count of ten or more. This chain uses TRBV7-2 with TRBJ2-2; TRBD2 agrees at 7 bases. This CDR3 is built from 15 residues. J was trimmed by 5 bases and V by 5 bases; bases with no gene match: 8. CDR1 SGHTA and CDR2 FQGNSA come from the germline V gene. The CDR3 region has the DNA TGTGCCAGCAGCCGACCGGGACTACTAACCGGGGAGCTGTTTTTT. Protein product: CASSRPGLLTGELFF.

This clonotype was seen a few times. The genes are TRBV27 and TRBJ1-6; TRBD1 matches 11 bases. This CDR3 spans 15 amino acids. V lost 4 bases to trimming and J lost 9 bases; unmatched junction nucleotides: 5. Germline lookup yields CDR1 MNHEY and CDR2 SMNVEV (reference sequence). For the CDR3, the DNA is TGTGCCAGCAGTTCTTTGGACAGGGGGCTTTCACCCCTCCACTTT. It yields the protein CASSSLDRGLSPLHF.

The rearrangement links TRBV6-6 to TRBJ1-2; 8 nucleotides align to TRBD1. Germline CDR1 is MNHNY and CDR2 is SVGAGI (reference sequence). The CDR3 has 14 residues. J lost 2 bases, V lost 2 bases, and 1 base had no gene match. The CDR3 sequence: CASSYQGANYGYTF. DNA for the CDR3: TGTGCCAGCAGTTACCAGGGGGCGAACTATGGCTACACCTTC.

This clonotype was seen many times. In DNA, the CDR3 is TGTGCCAGCAGCTGGGGGACGGATAGCAATCAGCCCCAGCATTTT. Its translation is CASSWGTDSNQPQHF. The chain uses TRBV7-6 and TRBJ1-5; TRBD1 might be the D (5 bases). V was cut by 4 bases and J by 0 bases, with 10 bases left in between. The CDR3 runs to 15 residues. Germline CDR1 SGHVS, CDR2 FNYEAQ.

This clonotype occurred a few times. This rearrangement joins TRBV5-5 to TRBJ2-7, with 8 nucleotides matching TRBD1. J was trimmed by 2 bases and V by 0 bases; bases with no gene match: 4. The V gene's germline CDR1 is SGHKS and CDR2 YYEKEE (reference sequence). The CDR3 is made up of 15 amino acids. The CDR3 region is CASSLASGGAYEQYV. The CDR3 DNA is TGTGCCAGCAGCTTGGCTTCAGGGGGCGCCTACGAGCAGTACGTC.

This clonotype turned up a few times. CDR3 nucleotides: TGCGCCAGCAGTGAGTCGACTAGCGGGAGCTCCTACGAGCAGTACTTC. Its translation is CASSESTSGSSYEQYF. This chain joins TRBV10-1 and TRBJ2-7, with 12 bases aligning to TRBD2. This CDR3 has 16 amino acids. V dropped 0 bases and J dropped 0; count of bases not matched to a gene: 0. Germline assignment: CDR1 WNHNN and CDR2 SYGVQD (reference sequence).

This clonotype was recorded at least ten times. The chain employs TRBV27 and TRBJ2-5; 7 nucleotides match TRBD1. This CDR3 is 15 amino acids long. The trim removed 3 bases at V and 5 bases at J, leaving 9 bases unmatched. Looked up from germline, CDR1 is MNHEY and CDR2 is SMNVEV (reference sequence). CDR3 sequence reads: CASSFRQGLGETQYF. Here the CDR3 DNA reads TGTGCCAGCAGTTTTCGACAGGGTTTAGGGGAGACCCAGTACTTC.

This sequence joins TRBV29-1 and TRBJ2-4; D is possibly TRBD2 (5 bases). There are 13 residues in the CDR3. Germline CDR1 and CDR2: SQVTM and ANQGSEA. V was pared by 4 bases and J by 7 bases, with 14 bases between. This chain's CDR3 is CSVVPPTGNIQYF. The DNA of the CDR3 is TGCAGCGTTGTTCCCCCAACGGGGAACATTCAGTACTTC. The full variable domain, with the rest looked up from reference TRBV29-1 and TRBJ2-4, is SAVISQKPSRDICQRGTSLTIQCQVDSQVTMMFWYRQQPGQSLTLIATANQGSEATYESGFVIDKFPISRPNLTFSTLTVSNMSPEDSSIYLCSVVPPTGNIQYFGAGTRLSVL.

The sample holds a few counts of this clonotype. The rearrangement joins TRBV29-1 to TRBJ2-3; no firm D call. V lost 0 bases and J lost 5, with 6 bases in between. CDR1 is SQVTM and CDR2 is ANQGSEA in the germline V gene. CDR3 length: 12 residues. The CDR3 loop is CSVEDFQDTQYF. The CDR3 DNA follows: TGCAGCGTTGAAGATTTTCAAGATACGCAGTATTTT.